This T cell receptor (beta chain) emerged from a study of identical twins. TCRdb reprocessed the 5' RACE reads via MiXCR and lists one record per CDR3 protein. The table lists about 470,000 distinct CDR3 sequences, around 24% of them singletons. These data are also associated with another study on T cells expressing NK-cell markers. From that paper: Obtained from sorted CD3+CD56+NKG2C+, CD3+CD56+NKG2C- and CD3+CD56-NKG2C+ T cells were the TCR beta repertoires.

This receptor was obtained from a woman aged 18 to 35 in good health. The sample was CD4+ T cells sorted from blood.

CDR3 in DNA: TGTGCCAGCCTGCGGGGGTACAATCAGCCCCAGCATTTT. Translated: CASLRGYNQPQHF. The V call is TRBV6-1, the J call TRBJ1-5; maybe TRBD1 (5 bases). CDR1 is MNHNS and CDR2 is SASEGT in the germline V gene. V dropped 8 bases and J dropped 3 bases, with 11 bases sitting between them. This CDR3 spans 13 amino acids.